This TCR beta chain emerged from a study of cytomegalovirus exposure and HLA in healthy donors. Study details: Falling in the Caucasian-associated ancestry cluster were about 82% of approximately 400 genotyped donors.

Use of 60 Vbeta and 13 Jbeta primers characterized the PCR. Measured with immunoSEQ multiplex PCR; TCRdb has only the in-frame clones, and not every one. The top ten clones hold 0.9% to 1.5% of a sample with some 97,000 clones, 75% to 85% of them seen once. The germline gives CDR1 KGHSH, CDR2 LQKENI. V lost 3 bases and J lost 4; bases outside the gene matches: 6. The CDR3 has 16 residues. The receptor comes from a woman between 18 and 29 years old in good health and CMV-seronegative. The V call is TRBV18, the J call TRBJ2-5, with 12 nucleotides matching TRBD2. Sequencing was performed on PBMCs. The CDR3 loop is CASSPSLAGGRETQYF. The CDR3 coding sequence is TGTGCCAGCTCACCTTCGCTAGCGGGGGGGCGAGAGACCCAGTACTTC. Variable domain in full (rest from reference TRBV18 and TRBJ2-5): NAGVMQNPRHLVRRRGQEARLRCSPMKGHSHVYWYRQLPEEGLKFMVYLQKENIIDESGMPKERFSAEFPKEGPSILRIQQVVRGDSAAYFCASSPSLAGGRETQYFGPGTRLLVL.